This T cell receptor (beta chain) derives from a study of blood T cell repertoires in COVID-19. The CDR3 extends over 15 amino acids. CDR1 and CDR2 (germline): SEHNR, FQNEAQ (reference sequence). Trimming took 4 bases from V and 9 from J, leaving 18 bases between them. The authors' processing: Reference gene primer amplification in the assay estimated nucleated cell counts. Assay: immunoSEQ multiplex PCR; the TCRdb copy retains only in-frame clones and omits some. V, J and clone size reflect that table, while D and trimming were determined from the DNA. The profile covers about 400,000 clones, with around nine tenths appearing a single time and about 10% taken by the ten largest. The study recruited people aged roughly 18 to 100 years across under 25 US areas. Cohorts were assigned according to the clinical history that participants reported. Donors in Cohort 3 counted as recovered after two negative PCRs, clearance, or symptom resolution.

Sequencing was done on a sample of PBMCs or T cells enriched from blood (not recorded which). The V gene is TRBV7-9, the J gene TRBJ1-4, with a tentative D call TRBD1 (5 bases). The TCR comes from a woman between 45 and 65 years old who had recovered from COVID-19. CDR3 sequence: CASSWDWATSKKLFF. The CDR3 region has the DNA TGTGCCAGCAGCTGGGACTGGGCAACGTCGAAAAAACTGTTTTTT.